The 20 T cell receptor beta chains reported below all come from one sample, sequenced in a study of vaccination effects on CD4 cells after COVID-19 (dated by TCRdb to between 2020 and 2023). To identify antigen-specific CD4+ T cell clonotypes by their expansion, the ViraFEST assay first stimulated PBMC with viral peptide pools and then applied TCR sequencing. After 10 to 11 days of culture, CD4+ T cells were isolated with the EasySep CD4+ T cell isolation kit. Convalescent patients had PCR-confirmed SARS-CoV-2 infection between March and December 2020, before Alpha, Beta and Delta variants emerged in the United States. Their antigen targets remain unknown. Libraries were prepared through the immunoSEQ multiplex PCR assay. TCRdb retrieved this table from immuneACCESS and kept in-frame rearrangements only. Not all clones are present; in checked studies, unresolved V genes account for under half, and no reason is known for the remainder. For this sample there are around 50,000 clones; 76% appear just once. Approximately 5.8% of the sample goes to the ten largest clones.

Sequenced material: CD4+ T cells from PBMCs cultured with HIV peptides, taken before COVID-19 vaccination. The sample's cell subset or site label is to be understood as: HIV-1 Nef peptide pool negative control/reference culture. These receptors all come from a human donor who had a prior SARS-CoV-2 infection.

This clone has only a few counts. The CDR3 nucleotides are TGTGCCAGAAGACAATCCCGACTAGCGGAGTTCACAGATACGCAGTATTTT. It codes for CARRQSRLAEFTDTQYF. The V and J genes are TRBV5-3 and TRBJ2-3, with TRBD2 matching over 9 bases. TRBV5-3 belongs to the ORF category, with a function that is uncertain. The CDR3 covers 17 residues. V lost 5 bases to trimming and J lost 2 bases; unmatched junction nucleotides: 12.

The chain is built from TRBV23-1 and TRBJ1-5, with TRBD1 matching 9 bases. TRBV23-1 is an open reading frame, and its role is uncertain. This CDR3 region has 16 residues. Trimming cost V 3 bases and J 4 bases; bases outside gene matches: 7. The CDR3: CASSHITGGPNQPQHF. CDR3 bases: TGCGCCAGCAGTCACATAACAGGGGGCCCAAATCAGCCCCAGCATTTT.

Many counts were recorded for this clone. V usage is TRBV30 and J usage is TRBJ2-5, with TRBD2 as a possible D gene (6 bases). The CDR3 contains 13 residues. Germline loops: CDR1 GTSNPN, CDR2 SVGIG (reference sequence). Deletions cut 0 bases from V and 7 bases from J, with 12 bases between. CDR3 bases: TGTGCCTGGAGTGTATCGGGAGAGGGGACCCAGTACTTC. Translating gives CAWSVSGEGTQYF. Complete variable domain (other parts from reference TRBV30 and TRBJ2-5): SQTIHQWPATLVQPVGSPLSLECTVEGTSNPNLYWYRQAAGRGLQLLFYSVGIGQISSEVPQNLSASRPQDRQFILSSKKLLLSDSGFYLCAWSVSGEGTQYFGPGTRLLVL.

The CDR3 region is CASSVAFSGGSSGANVLTF. In DNA form, the CDR3 reads TGTGCCAGCAGCGTAGCTTTTTCGGGGGGGAGCTCTGGGGCCAACGTCCTGACTTTC. The V gene is TRBV9, the J gene TRBJ2-6; 8 nucleotides match TRBD2. The CDR3 totals 19 residues. CDR1 is SGDLS and CDR2 is YYNGEE in the germline V gene. With V trimmed by 0 bases and J by 0 bases, 8 bases remained unmatched.

This clone was observed a handful of times. The CDR3 region has the DNA TGTGCCAGCAGCCGACAGATATATTCCTATAATTCACCCCTCCACTTT. It specifies CASSRQIYSYNSPLHF. The J gene is TRBJ1-6, the V gene TRBV7-6, with D tentatively TRBD1 (5 bases). The V gene's germline CDR1 is SGHVS and CDR2 FNYEAQ. Between the trimmed V and J ends, which lost 5 bases and 1 base, there was a span of 12 bases. This CDR3 is 16 amino acids long.

The rearrangement uses TRBV6-5 and TRBJ2-2, with D maybe TRBD1 (6 bases). CDR3 size: 14 residues. Germline loops: CDR1 MNHEY, CDR2 SVGAGI. V was cut by 0 bases and J by 4 bases, with 6 bases left in between. CDR3 residues: CASSYSRGTGELFF. The CDR3 nucleotides are TGTGCCAGCAGTTACTCCAGGGGCACCGGGGAGCTGTTTTTT.

The chain uses TRBV9 and TRBJ2-2; D unclear. The V end lost 7 bases, the J end lost 1 base, and 8 bases lay between the germline ends. Germline V gene sequence: CDR1 SGDLS, CDR2 YYNGEE. The CDR3 has 13 amino acids. The CDR3 DNA reads TGTGCCAGCGCATTCCAGAACACCGGGGAGCTGTTTTTT. This gives the protein CASAFQNTGELFF.

This CDR3 is CASSGSGQGFVPSNEQFF. The CDR3 nucleotides are TGTGCCAGCAGCGGGTCGGGACAGGGGTTCGTTCCGTCCAATGAGCAGTTCTTC. The V call is TRBV5-4, the J call TRBJ2-1, with 10 positions matching TRBD1. This CDR3 comprises 18 residues. Trimming took 4 bases from V and 6 from J; bases not matched to a gene: 16. From germline, CDR1 is SGHNT and CDR2 YYREEE (reference sequence). The full variable domain, rest sourced from reference TRBV5-4 and TRBJ2-1, is ETGVTQSPTHLIKTRGQQVTLRCSSQSGHNTVSWYQQALGQGPQFIFQYYREEENGRGNFPPRFSGLQFPNYSSELNVNALELDDSALYLCASSGSGQGFVPSNEQFFGPGTRLTVL.

The rearrangement links TRBV9 to TRBJ1-1; 8 bases align to TRBD1. The CDR3 covers 16 residues. From germline, CDR1 is SGDLS and CDR2 YYNGEE. V trimming: 2 bases; J trimming: 3 bases; junction bases outside the gene matches: 9. DNA for the CDR3: TGTGCCAGCAGCGTTGGTGGCTCAGGGGGCGACACTGAAGCTTTCTTT. Translation: CASSVGGSGGDTEAFF.

The CDR3 is CASSTGLAGGTDTQYF. The CDR3 DNA is TGTGCCAGCAGCACCGGACTAGCGGGGGGCACAGATACGCAGTATTTT. The chain joins TRBV5-4 to TRBJ2-3, with 13 bases that match TRBD2. The CDR3 is 16 residues long. Germline assignment: CDR1 SGHNT and CDR2 YYREEE (reference sequence). The V segment lost 4 bases and the J segment 1 base; nucleotides outside the gene matches: 3.

The CDR3 DNA is TGTGCCAGCAGTGGGGGGCAGCGGGAGATCTCCTACGAGCAGTACTTC. Amino acids: CASSGGQREISYEQYF. The V gene is TRBV25-1, the J gene TRBJ2-7, with TRBD2 identical over 8 bases. Germline trimming cut 4 bases from V and 0 bases from J; bases unmatched to any gene: 8. This CDR3 spans 16 amino acids. Germline lookup yields CDR1 MGHDK and CDR2 SYGVNS.

The chain joins TRBV2 to TRBJ2-1, with D possibly being TRBD2 (6 bases). From germline, CDR1 is SNHLY and CDR2 FYNNEI. V gave up 5 bases and J gave up 3 bases, with 11 bases separating them. The length of the CDR3 is 14 residues. The CDR3 protein is CASSITGDYNEQFF. In DNA form, the CDR3 reads TGTGCCAGCAGTATCACGGGGGACTACAATGAGCAGTTCTTC.

The chain carries TRBV11-1 and TRBJ2-5; D is undetermined. V shed 5 bases and J shed 1 base, with 8 bases lying between them. The germline V gene has CDR1 SGHAT and CDR2 FQDESV (reference sequence). The CDR3 spans 13 residues. The CDR3 region has the DNA TGTGCCAGCAGCCCGGGCCCCCAAGAGACCCAGTACTTC. Translation: CASSPGPQETQYF.

This chain links TRBV20-1 with TRBJ1-1; no definite D call. The CDR3 extends over 11 amino acids. Germline-derived CDR1 and CDR2 are DFQATT and SNEGSKA (reference sequence). Deletions cut 6 bases from V and 1 base from J, with 6 bases between. The CDR3 spells CSATRNTEAFF. CDR3 sequence (DNA): TGCAGTGCCACAAGGAACACTGAAGCTTTCTTT.

This clone was picked up one time. The DNA for the CDR3 is TGTGCCAGCTCACCACGAGAGGGGGAAAATGAAAAACTGTTTTTT. Translated: CASSPREGENEKLFF. V gene TRBV18 combines with J gene TRBJ1-4; possibly TRBD1 for D (6 bases). CDR1 is KGHSH and CDR2 is LQKENI in the germline V gene. With 1 base removed from V and 5 bases from J, the gap between germline ends came to 11 bases. This CDR3 is 15 amino acids long.

This rearrangement joins TRBV5-5 to TRBJ1-2; TRBD1 is a possible D gene (6 bases). There are 16 residues in the CDR3. Deletions cut 6 bases from V and 8 bases from J, with 26 bases between. The V gene's germline CDR1 is SGHKS and CDR2 YYEKEE (reference sequence). DNA of the CDR3: TGTGCCAGCACCCGGACAGAGAATTCCCCTCGTTCCGGCTACACCTTC. Translating gives CASTRTENSPRSGYTF.

The chain uses TRBV4-1 and TRBJ2-1; D is perhaps TRBD1 (5 bases). V was pared by 4 bases and J by 3 bases, with 16 bases between. Germline lookup yields CDR1 MGHRA and CDR2 YSYEKL. The CDR3 loop spans 16 amino acids. CDR3 region: CASSPRGAVVYNEQFF. As DNA, the CDR3 is TGCGCCAGCAGCCCGCGTGGGGCCGTGGTCTACAATGAGCAGTTCTTC.

This chain uses TRBV15 with TRBJ1-4, with D unresolved. This CDR3 contains 15 residues. V shed 0 bases and J shed 2 bases, with 7 bases lying between them. Germline V lookup: CDR1 LNHNV, CDR2 YYDKDF (reference sequence). The CDR3 region has the DNA TGTGCCACCAGCAGAGAGTACAGTACTAATGAAAAACTGTTTTTT. Its translation: CATSREYSTNEKLFF.

This clone occurred once. CDR3 residues: CASSLGGGSVFEQYF. CDR3 nucleotides: TGTGCCAGCAGCTTAGGAGGAGGTTCGGTCTTCGAGCAGTACTTC. This sequence joins TRBV11-2 and TRBJ2-7, with D maybe TRBD2 (5 bases). The germline V gene has CDR1 SGHAT and CDR2 FQNNGV. CDR3 size: 15 residues. V shed 1 base and J shed 6 bases, with 16 bases lying between them.

This clone has just a few counts. This chain joins TRBV6-6 and TRBJ2-7; D may be TRBD1 or TRBD2 (6 bases each). Germline V gene sequence: CDR1 MNHNY, CDR2 SVGAGI (reference sequence). The V and J ends lost 5 bases and 4 bases respectively, with 24 bases between them. The CDR3 contains 17 residues. CDR3 DNA sequence: TGTGCCAGCAGTCAGACTAGAGGGGGGATTTGGCGATACGAGCAGTACTTC. Protein product: CASSQTRGGIWRYEQYF.